One sample yielded the 22 T cell receptor beta chains listed below, sequenced in a study of molecular identifiers for immune sequencing clone quantification. TCRdb called the PCR reads again in MiXCR, with one record for every CDR3 protein. There are about 510,000 distinct CDR3 sequences in the sample; about 21% occur only once, and approximately 0.84% lies in the top ten. Sequences were obtained from naive CD8+ T cells from blood, with Jurkat cell RNA spiked in. Subset meaning: FACS-sorted CD8+CD4-CCR7+CD45RA+ naive T cells. These receptors originate from a human donor in good health. Some libraries in this study had Jurkat cell RNA spiked in.

The V and J genes are TRBV20-1 and TRBJ2-1; no clear D gene. V was trimmed by 3 bases and J by 7 bases, leaving 16 bases between them. Germline-derived CDR1 and CDR2 are DFQATT and SNEGSKA (reference sequence). The CDR3 covers 14 residues. CDR3 in amino acids: CSASTGLWENEQFF. The CDR3 region has the DNA TGCAGTGCTAGCACCGGCCTTTGGGAAAATGAGCAGTTCTTC.

This clonotype has a handful of counts. This chain connects TRBV5-1 to TRBJ2-7; possible D gene TRBD2, 6 bases. The CDR3 loop spans 13 amino acids. Trimming removed 0 bases from V and 5 bases from J, with 9 bases in between. Germline lookup yields CDR1 SGHRS and CDR2 YFSETQ. This chain's CDR3 is CASSLEEGNEQYF. The DNA for the CDR3 is TGCGCCAGCAGCTTGGAGGAGGGCAACGAGCAGTACTTC.

A remark on this clonotype: The CDR3 end shows no conserved phenylalanine or tryptophan, and so a read error is likely. In DNA form, the CDR3 reads TGTGCCAGCAGCTTGGAAGGCAAAGAGACCCAGTACCTC. It translates to CASSLEGKETQYL. The gene calls are TRBV5-6 and TRBJ2-5; D ambiguous. Germline V gene sequence: CDR1 SGHDT, CDR2 YYEEEE. This CDR3 has 13 residues. The V and J ends lost 0 bases and 3 bases respectively, with 6 bases between them.

This clonotype has at least ten counts. The chain uses TRBV5-1 and TRBJ2-7, with TRBD1 as a possible D gene (6 bases). The germline CDR1 and CDR2 sequences are SGHRS and YFSETQ. The CDR3 spans 12 residues. Trimming took 4 bases from V and 6 from J, leaving 11 bases between them. In DNA, the CDR3 is TGCGCCAGCAGCGACACAGGGTCCGAGCAGTACTTC. This gives the protein CASSDTGSEQYF.

This chain connects TRBV7-2 to TRBJ1-5; TRBD1 matches 7 bases. Germline V gene data show CDR1 as SGHTA and CDR2 as FQGNSA. The CDR3 contains 19 residues. After removal of 5 bases from V and 5 bases from J, the junction contained 21 bases not matched to a gene. Written as DNA, the CDR3 is TGTGCCAGCAGCCCAGGGCCGGGACAGTCGGCAATGGGGGATCAGCCCCAGCATTTT. Protein sequence: CASSPGPGQSAMGDQPQHF.

This clonotype has ten or more counts. The rearrangement uses TRBV6-1 and TRBJ2-5; D is ambiguous. The CDR3 spans 13 residues. Per germline, CDR1 MNHNS and CDR2 SASEGT. Trimming cost V 2 bases and J 1 base, with 5 bases left between them. DNA of the CDR3: TGTGCCAGCAGTGAATTATCCCAAGAGACCCAGTACTTC. Protein sequence: CASSELSQETQYF.

This clonotype was counted ten times or more. This chain links TRBV29-1 with TRBJ2-2; D gene uncertain. Germline assignment: CDR1 SQVTM and CDR2 ANQGSEA. The V end was cut by 7 bases, the J end by 1 base, with 10 bases between. The CDR3 length is 13 residues. CDR3 sequence reads: CSAEKENTGELFF. The CDR3 DNA follows: TGCAGCGCCGAGAAGGAGAACACCGGGGAGCTGTTTTTT.

This clonotype occurred many times. At one of its ends the junction is not consistent with the germline gene, which may arise from a read error. The V call is TRBV10-3, the J call TRBJ2-3, with TRBD2 matching 7 bases. CDR3 length: 16 residues. Germline assignment: CDR1 ENHRY and CDR2 SYGVKD. As DNA, the CDR3 is TGTGCCAACAGTGTGTCATTAGCGGGCCAAGACCATACGCAGTATTTT. This sequence encodes CANSVSLAGQDHTQYF.

With regard to this clonotype: A much larger clone is a single base away; this may be a read error. The rearrangement uses TRBV6-2 or TRBV6-3 and TRBJ1-5; D possibly corresponds to TRBD1 (6 bases). CDR3 length equals 13 residues. Germline loops: CDR1 MNHEY, CDR2 SVGEGT. The CDR3 loop is CASGRGYNQPQRF. CDR3 DNA sequence: TGTGCCAGCGGCAGGGGATACAATCAGCCCCAGCGTTTT.

The CDR3 sequence: CASRLRGLNTGELFF. CDR3 DNA sequence: TGTGCCAGCAGATTGCGGGGCCTAAACACCGGGGAGCTGTTTTTT. The chain recombines TRBV7-9 with TRBJ2-2; possibly TRBD2 for D (6 bases). The V gene lost 6 bases and the J gene lost 2 bases, with 13 bases spanning the gap. The CDR3 is 15 amino acids. The germline gives CDR1 SEHNR, CDR2 FQNEAQ (reference sequence).

This sequence joins TRBV6-2 or TRBV6-3 and TRBJ2-2, with a possible D match to TRBD2 (5 bases). The CDR3 loop spans 13 amino acids. V shed 0 bases and J shed 7 bases, with 6 bases lying between them. Germline V gene sequence: CDR1 MNHEY, CDR2 SVGEGT. The DNA for the CDR3 is TGTGCCAGCAGTTACTCGCGGGTCGGGGAGCTGTTTTTT. It codes for CASSYSRVGELFF.

This clonotype showed up just a few times. This chain joins TRBV29-1 and TRBJ2-1; TRBD2 might be the D (5 bases). The germline gives CDR1 SQVTM, CDR2 ANQGSEA. The V gene lost 5 bases and the J gene lost 5 bases, with 13 bases spanning the gap. CDR3 length equals 13 residues. Here the CDR3 reads CSVKTGSHNEQFF. The CDR3 DNA is TGCAGCGTTAAAACGGGGTCCCACAATGAGCAGTTCTTC.

At least ten counts were recorded for this clonotype. The chain combines TRBV28 with TRBJ2-3; 7 bases align to TRBD2. CDR3 length equals 15 residues. The germline V gene encodes CDR1 MDHEN and CDR2 SYDVKM. Trimming took 5 bases from V and 0 from J; bases not matched to a gene: 5. In nucleotides, the CDR3 is TGTGCCAGCAGTCCCGAGCGGGACAGCACAGATACGCAGTATTTT. Its protein is CASSPERDSTDTQYF.

This clonotype has just a few counts. This chain links TRBV6-2 or TRBV6-3 with TRBJ1-5; 9 bases match TRBD1. Germline values: CDR1 MNHEY, CDR2 SVGEGT. The CDR3 is 15 amino acids. Trimming at V came to 5 bases and at J to 5 bases, leaving 7 bases not matched to a gene. The CDR3 DNA sequence: TGTGCCAGCAGTCTTAATCGACAGGGGGATCAGCCCCAGCATTTT. Translated, it gives CASSLNRQGDQPQHF.

This clonotype was seen only a few times. The chain couples TRBV19 to TRBJ2-7, with 10 positions matching TRBD2. Unmatched junction bases numbered 8, after V lost 2 bases and J lost 7 bases. Looked up from germline, CDR1 is LNHDA and CDR2 is SQIVND (reference sequence). The CDR3 extends over 15 amino acids. The CDR3 DNA reads as TGTGCCAGTAGTATAATGTCTAGCGGGAGTCATGAGCAGTACTTC. This encodes CASSIMSSGSHEQYF.

In its sample, this clonotype was seen once. A read error may be the cause here, since a much bigger clone is one base away. J is TRBJ2-7 and V is TRBV6-5; the D gene is possibly TRBD2 (6 bases). Per the germline V gene, CDR1 is MNHEY and CDR2 is SVGAGI. The CDR3 has 13 amino acids. DNA for the CDR3: TGTGCCAGCGGTTACTCGATCGGGAGCGAGCAGTACTTC. It codes for CASGYSIGSEQYF.

This clonotype showed up just a few times. The chain carries TRBV27 and TRBJ1-4, with TRBD1 matching over 7 bases. The CDR3 contains 16 residues. In germline, CDR1 is MNHEY, CDR2 SMNVEV (reference sequence). With 5 bases clipped from V and 6 bases from J, the junction kept 12 bases outside the gene matches. The CDR3 nucleotides are TGTGCCAGCAGTGGAAGAAGGGGGCGCGGGGATGAAAAACTGTTTTTT. Encoded protein: CASSGRRGRGDEKLFF.

Regarding this clonotype: A much larger clone differs by one base, so this may be a read error. The V and J genes are TRBV29-1 and TRBJ2-1; D perhaps matches TRBD2 (6 bases). The V gene lost 7 bases and the J gene lost 2 bases, with 12 bases spanning the gap. The CDR3 contains 13 residues. Germline loops: CDR1 SQVTM, CDR2 ANQGSEA. The CDR3, as DNA: TGCAGCGCGGGAGCGGACCCCTACAATGAGCAGTTCTTC. Residues: CSAGADPYNEQFF.

The gene calls are TRBV13 and TRBJ2-7; D gene uncertain. CDR3 length equals 12 residues. Germline CDR1 reads PRHDT; CDR2 reads FYEKMQ (reference sequence). The ends were cut back, 5 bases at V and 4 bases at J, with 9 bases in the middle. The chain's CDR3 is CASSQNGYEQYF. The CDR3 DNA sequence: TGTGCCAGCAGCCAAAACGGATACGAGCAGTACTTC.

This clonotype came up many times. This chain uses TRBV6-2 or TRBV6-3 with TRBJ1-1, with TRBD1 as a possible D gene (6 bases). The germline V and J ends were trimmed by 7 bases and 5 bases, with 17 bases remaining between them. The CDR3 is made up of 14 amino acids. Germline values: CDR1 MNHEY, CDR2 SVGEGT. The CDR3 loop reads CASTSRGLWTEAFF. CDR3 sequence (DNA): TGTGCCAGCACTTCAAGGGGGTTGTGGACTGAAGCTTTCTTT.

This clonotype was counted a few times. This chain uses TRBV6-1 with TRBJ2-7; 7 bases align to TRBD1. Germline CDR1 reads MNHNS; CDR2 reads SASEGT. CDR3 length: 13 amino acids. Trimming took 1 base from V and 9 from J; bases not matched to a gene: 6. CDR3 residues: CASSEGQGHGQYF. For the CDR3, the DNA is TGTGCCAGCAGTGAAGGACAGGGACACGGGCAGTACTTC.

This clonotype has a single count. A much larger clonotype is one base distant, so this may be a read error. The chain links TRBV29-1 to TRBJ2-7, with TRBD1 identical over 9 bases. The CDR3 length is 15 residues. The germline V gene has CDR1 SQVTM and CDR2 ANQGSEA. For the CDR3, the DNA is TGCAGCGTTGAAGTTTTCACAGGGGGCGTTTACGAGCGGTACTTC. Its translation: CSVEVFTGGVYERYF.